This entry features one T cell receptor beta chain sequence. Its antigen is currently unknown. These data are taken from a study of CD8 T cells in ankylosing spondylitis. General study results and limits: Within matched ankylosing spondylitis synovial fluid, disease-linked clones were reportedly significantly enriched.

TCRdb used MiXCR to reprocess the 5' RACE reads, holding one entry per CDR3 protein. The sample comprises around 180,000 distinct CDR3 sequences, roughly 13% of which are singletons, and about 11% rests with the top ten. Trimming took off 6 bases at V and 0 bases at J, with 12 bases between the two ends. The germline CDR1 and CDR2 sequences are MNHNS and SASEGT. The CDR3 sequence is 14 residues long. Sequencing was done on a sample of blood, either unsorted or a sorted T cell fraction (not recorded which). This sequence joins TRBV6-1 and TRBJ2-7; TRBD1 is a possible D gene (5 bases). The source of this sequence is a female donor with ankylosing spondylitis or in good health (not recorded which). CDR3 protein: CASRRQLRSYEQYF. Written as DNA, the CDR3 is TGTGCCAGCAGAAGACAGCTGCGCTCCTACGAGCAGTACTTC.